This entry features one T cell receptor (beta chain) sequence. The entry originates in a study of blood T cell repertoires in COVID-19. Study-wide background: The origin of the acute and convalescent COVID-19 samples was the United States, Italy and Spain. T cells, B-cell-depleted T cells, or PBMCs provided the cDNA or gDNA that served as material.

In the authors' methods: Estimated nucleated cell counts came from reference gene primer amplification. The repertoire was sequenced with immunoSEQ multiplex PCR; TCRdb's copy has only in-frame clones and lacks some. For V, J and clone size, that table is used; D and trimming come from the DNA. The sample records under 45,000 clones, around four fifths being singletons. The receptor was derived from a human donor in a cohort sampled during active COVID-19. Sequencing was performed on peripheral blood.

In nucleotides, the CDR3 is TGTGCCAGCTCACCTAATAGCAATCAGCCCCAGCATTTT. It yields the protein CASSPNSNQPQHF. The chain has TRBV18 and TRBJ1-5; no firm D call. The CDR3 runs 13 residues. The V and J ends lost 3 bases and 0 bases respectively, with 3 bases between them. From germline, CDR1 is KGHSH and CDR2 LQKENI.